This TCR beta chain was sequenced during a study of blood T cell repertoires in COVID-19. Overall study context: Collection of acute and convalescent COVID-19 samples took place in the United States, Italy and Spain. T cells, B-cell-depleted T cells, or PBMCs provided the cDNA or gDNA that served as material.

The table came from immunoSEQ multiplex PCR; TCRdb's copy has only in-frame clones and leaves some out. The sample lists fewer than 600,000 clones, approximately 90% occurring once. Grouping used clinical history reported by participants in a survey and questionnaire. Cohort 3 recovery required two negative PCRs, clearance, or symptom resolution. Germline CDR1 reads LNHDA; CDR2 reads SQIVND (reference sequence). The V segment lost 6 bases and the J segment 6 bases; nucleotides outside the gene matches: 17. The CDR3 has 16 amino acids. Source material: PBMCs or T cells enriched from blood (not recorded which). The clonotype originates from a woman in her thirties or forties who had recovered from COVID-19. The chain carries TRBV19 and TRBJ2-7; 7 nucleotides align to TRBD2. CDR3 DNA sequence: TGTGCCAGTAGGTCCGCGGGACTAACCAATCCCTCCGAGCAGTACTTC. The encoded protein is CASRSAGLTNPSEQYF. The full variable domain, completed using reference TRBV19 and TRBJ2-7, is DGGITQSPKYLFRKEGQNVTLSCEQNLNHDAMYWYRQDPGQGLRLIYYSQIVNDFQKGDIAEGYSVSREKKESFPLTVTSAQKNPTAFYLCASRSAGLTNPSEQYFGPGTRLTVT.